These 14 T cell receptor beta chains were all obtained from the same sample, sequenced in a study of T-cell memory formation after mild COVID-19. Each CDR3 protein gets one entry after TCRdb re-called the 5' RACE reads with MiXCR. The sample lists around 450,000 distinct CDR3 sequences, about 19% seen once, with 8.4% in the top ten. The sequencing sample was made of PBMCs or a T cell subset sorted from them (not recorded which). These receptors were obtained from an adult woman who had mild COVID-19 (a few samples of this study predate the infection). Cell type and time point are not known.

The chain has TRBV19 and TRBJ1-2; 8 nucleotides match TRBD1. Germline CDR1 reads LNHDA; CDR2 reads SQIVND (reference sequence). V lost 1 base to trimming and J lost 1 base; unmatched junction nucleotides: 5. There are 16 residues in the CDR3. CDR3 DNA sequence: TGTGCCAGTAGTATAGGAAGTGACAGGGGTAACTATGGCTACACCTTC. It translates to CASSIGSDRGNYGYTF.

The chain's CDR3 is CAISETGTGQYF. The CDR3 coding sequence is TGTGCCATCAGTGAGACTGGGACAGGCCAGTACTTC. The chain uses TRBV10-3 and TRBJ2-7, with TRBD1 identical over 8 bases. The trim removed 2 bases at V and 10 bases at J, leaving 4 bases unmatched. The length of the CDR3 is 12 residues. The V gene's germline CDR1 is ENHRY and CDR2 SYGVKD.

The table lists this clonotype with many counts. The V call is TRBV5-5, the J call TRBJ1-5, with D unclear. V was trimmed by 0 bases and J by 4 bases, leaving 5 bases between them. Germline-derived CDR1 and CDR2 are SGHKS and YYEKEE (reference sequence). The CDR3 has 13 amino acids. The CDR3 is CASSLGHNQPQHF. In nucleotides, the CDR3 is TGTGCCAGCAGCTTGGGGCATAATCAGCCCCAGCATTTT.

There are a few counts of this clonotype. The chain links TRBV7-6 to TRBJ2-5; perhaps TRBD1 as D (6 bases). The germline V gene has CDR1 SGHVS and CDR2 FNYEAQ. CDR3 length: 15 residues. The V and J ends lost 1 base and 4 bases respectively, with 13 bases between them. The CDR3 DNA reads TGTGCCAGCAGCTTAGGGGCGGCAGGGGTAGAGACCCAGTACTTC. It is translated as CASSLGAAGVETQYF.

CDR3 sequence reads: CASRSYFVEGSKNIQYF. The CDR3 DNA follows: TGCGCCAGCAGATCATATTTCGTAGAGGGATCCAAAAACATTCAGTACTTC. The chain has TRBV4-1 and TRBJ2-4, with D possibly matching TRBD2 (5 bases). Germline values: CDR1 MGHRA, CDR2 YSYEKL. The ends were cut back, 6 bases at V and 2 bases at J, with 20 bases in the middle. This CDR3 has 17 amino acids.

J is TRBJ1-2 and V is TRBV20-1, with 7 bases fitting TRBD1. The CDR3 runs to 15 residues. Germline lookup yields CDR1 DFQATT and CDR2 SNEGSKA (reference sequence). V lost 5 bases, J lost 7 bases, and 16 bases stayed unmatched. This CDR3 is CSASGGLPLQTGYTF. In nucleotides, the CDR3 is TGCAGTGCTTCAGGGGGTTTACCACTCCAGACTGGCTACACCTTC.

This clonotype was detected a few times. The chain recombines TRBV7-3 with TRBJ1-2; TRBD1 agrees at 7 bases. Germline V gives CDR1 SGHTA, CDR2 FQGTGA. The V and J ends lost 2 bases and 4 bases, in that order; junction bases with no gene match: 7. The CDR3 has 15 residues. Written as DNA, the CDR3 is TGTGCCAGCAGCTTACTCCCAGGGACAGCCTATGGCTACACCTTC. This codes for CASSLLPGTAYGYTF. Full variable domain (rest looked up from reference TRBV7-3 and TRBJ1-2): GAGVSQTPSNKVTEKGKYVELRCDPISGHTALYWYRQSLGQGPEFLIYFQGTGAADDSGLPNDRFFAVRPEGSVSTLKIQRTERGDSAVYLCASSLLPGTAYGYTFGSGTRLTVV.

The rearrangement links TRBV19 to TRBJ2-1; D uncertain. The germline V gene encodes CDR1 LNHDA and CDR2 SQIVND (reference sequence). V shed 3 bases and J shed 6 bases, with 9 bases lying between them. This CDR3 region has 13 residues. In nucleotides, the CDR3 is TGTGCCAGTAGTATCTCCCCCCGCAATGAGCAGTTCTTC. Protein: CASSISPRNEQFF.

This clonotype was recorded a few times. The CDR3 DNA reads TGTGCCAGCAGCTTAGTCCCCGGGAGTGTCGGAGATACGCAGTATTTT. As protein: CASSLVPGSVGDTQYF. J is TRBJ2-3 and V is TRBV7-2; D might be TRBD2 (6 bases). This CDR3 spans 16 amino acids. V was trimmed by 1 base and J by 5 bases, leaving 16 bases between them. Germline V gene lookup returns CDR1 SGHTA and CDR2 FQGNSA.

This chain links TRBV29-1 with TRBJ2-7, with 15 positions matching TRBD2. Per germline, CDR1 SQVTM and CDR2 ANQGSEA. The V and J ends lost 7 bases and 0 bases, in that order; junction bases with no gene match: 16. The CDR3 is 19 residues long. The CDR3, as DNA: TGCAGCGCGACCGGGCTGGGACTAGCGGGAGGCATGAGCTCCTACGAGCAGTACTTC. The encoded protein is CSATGLGLAGGMSSYEQYF.

This clonotype was picked up a small number of times. J is TRBJ2-5 and V is TRBV12-3 or TRBV12-4; D not certain. V dropped 1 base and J dropped 5 bases, with 11 bases sitting between them. This CDR3 region has 14 residues. Here the CDR3 reads CASSLDLLVETQYF. The CDR3, as DNA: TGTGCCAGCAGTTTAGATCTCCTTGTGGAGACCCAGTACTTC.

At least ten counts were recorded for this clonotype. V is TRBV29-1 and J is TRBJ2-1; a weak D match, TRBD2 (5 bases). The CDR3 has 14 residues. V lost 4 bases, J lost 0 bases, and 10 bases lay in between. Germline assignment: CDR1 SQVTM and CDR2 ANQGSEA. CDR3 residues: CSVVPAVSYNEQFF. For the CDR3, the DNA is TGCAGCGTTGTTCCAGCGGTCTCCTACAATGAGCAGTTCTTC.

The chain uses TRBV24-1 and TRBJ2-1; no reliable D call. V dropped 0 bases and J dropped 12 bases, with 5 bases sitting between them. Germline values: CDR1 KGHDR, CDR2 SFDVKD. This CDR3 is built from 11 residues. CDR3 nucleotides: TGTGCCACCAGTGATTTGGGCGGGCAGTTCTTC. The encoded protein is CATSDLGGQFF.

The chain carries TRBV20-1 and TRBJ1-1, with D perhaps matching TRBD1 (6 bases). CDR1 is DFQATT, CDR2 SNEGSKA, per germline (reference sequence). The CDR3 length is 14 residues. Trimming removed 6 bases from V and 5 bases from J, with 19 bases in between. CDR3 coding DNA: TGCAGTGCCAACAGGGAAGTCCGGAGTACTGAAGCTTTCTTT. Its protein product is CSANREVRSTEAFF.